This T cell receptor (beta chain) is from a study of beta chain features in type 1 diabetes. General study results and limits: Shorter TCRB CDR3s, moderately but significantly so, were found in Type 1 diabetes patients in all four CD4+ subsets. The cDNA sequencing approach could over-represent high-TCR-expressing cells. A pattern of fewer insertions and more deletions at VDJ junctions was seen in type 1 diabetes patients.

This clone turned up a few times. As yet, its antigen is unknown. The entirety of the isolated RNA underwent reverse transcription, so expressed TCRB transcripts were sequenced. Clones were read by immunoSEQ multiplex PCR, and TCRdb kept only the in-frame ones, dropping some. The repertoire has some 290,000 clones, approximately 25% of them found once; the top ten carry 0.012%. Sorted CD4+ subsets: naive, central memory, regulatory, stem cell-like memory (CD45RO/CCR7/CD25/CD127/CD95/CD27 panel). Sorted populations were all over 98% pure. This clonotype originated in a woman aged 30 to 39 with type 1 diabetes. Sequencing used naive CD4+ T cells from blood.

The CDR3 DNA reads as TGTGCCAGCAGCGTAGGTGGGGCGAACACTGAAGCTTTCTTT. Residues: CASSVGGANTEAFF. The chain is built from TRBV9 and TRBJ1-1; maybe TRBD1 (5 bases). The CDR3 is made up of 14 amino acids. Trimming cost V 0 bases and J 1 base, with 7 bases left between them. In germline, CDR1 is SGDLS, CDR2 YYNGEE. Complete variable domain (other parts from reference TRBV9 and TRBJ1-1): DSGVTQTPKHLITATGQRVTLRCSPRSGDLSVYWYQQSLDQGLQFLIQYYNGEERAKGNILERFSAQQFPDLHSELNLSSLELGDSALYFCASSVGGANTEAFFGQGTRLTVV.